Below, 22 T cell receptor beta chains from the same sample are listed, as sequenced in a study of neurological immune-mediated disorders. Via MiXCR, TCRdb re-called the 5' RACE reads, giving one row per CDR3 protein. The sample lists around 38,000 distinct CDR3 sequences; roughly 15% were seen once. Sequencing used CD4+ T cells from blood. The origin of the receptors is a woman in her fifties or sixties with HTLV-1-associated myelopathy (HAM/TSP).

The rearrangement links TRBV20-1 to TRBJ1-5; unclear D gene. V was clipped by 5 bases and J by 7 bases, with 15 bases between them. CDR1 is DFQATT and CDR2 is SNEGSKA in the germline V gene (reference sequence). This CDR3 region has 13 residues. CDR3: CSAGYGIGQPQHF. Written as DNA, the CDR3 is TGCAGTGCTGGATATGGGATCGGACAGCCCCAGCATTTT.

This clonotype occurred many times. The chain is built from TRBV9 and TRBJ1-1; no clear D gene. There are 15 residues in the CDR3. Trimming took 4 bases from V and 4 from J, leaving 17 bases between them. Germline loops: CDR1 SGDLS, CDR2 YYNGEE. CDR3: CASSPRALGGTEAFF. The CDR3 nucleotides read TGTGCCAGCAGCCCCCGGGCCTTGGGAGGCACTGAAGCTTTCTTT. The variable domain in full, completed from reference TRBV9 and TRBJ1-1, reads DSGVTQTPKHLITATGQRVTLRCSPRSGDLSVYWYQQSLDQGLQFLIQYYNGEERAKGNILERFSAQQFPDLHSELNLSSLELGDSALYFCASSPRALGGTEAFFGQGTRLTVV.

There are many counts of this clonotype. This chain uses TRBV9 with TRBJ2-1; D is uncertain. This CDR3 is built from 13 residues. Trimming pared 4 bases from V and 10 bases from J, leaving 15 bases between. Germline CDR1 reads SGDLS; CDR2 reads YYNGEE. The CDR3 spells CASSSRWGEEQFF. CDR3 in DNA: TGTGCCAGCAGCTCACGTTGGGGTGAGGAGCAGTTCTTC.

This clonotype was seen repeatedly, ten times or more. The CDR3 is CASSLRTGVKNTEAFF. The CDR3 bases are TGCGCCAGCAGCTTACGGACAGGGGTTAAGAACACTGAAGCTTTCTTT. This chain joins TRBV5-1 and TRBJ1-1, with 9 positions matching TRBD1. Trimming cost V 2 bases and J 1 base; bases outside gene matches: 6. Germline V gene data show CDR1 as SGHRS and CDR2 as YFSETQ. The CDR3 consists of 16 residues.

This clonotype was observed many times. Written as DNA, the CDR3 is TGTGCCAGCAGCTTAGGGCAGGGAATCGACTACGAGCAGTACTTC. This sequence encodes CASSLGQGIDYEQYF. The rearrangement uses TRBV7-2 and TRBJ2-7, with TRBD1 as a possible D gene (5 bases). V lost 1 base, J lost 3 bases, and 13 bases lay in between. CDR1 is SGHTA and CDR2 is FQGNSA in the germline V gene. The CDR3 has 15 residues.

This clonotype was recorded many times. Here the CDR3 reads CSVGAWGETQYF. Written as DNA, the CDR3 is TGCAGCGTTGGTGCGTGGGGGGAGACCCAGTACTTC. The chain has TRBV29-1 and TRBJ2-5; D assignment may be TRBD1 or TRBD2 (5 bases each). Germline V gene lookup returns CDR1 SQVTM and CDR2 ANQGSEA. V lost 4 bases and J 5 bases, leaving 11 bases between the germline ends. The length of the CDR3 is 12 residues.

This clonotype was seen at least ten times. J is TRBJ2-7 and V is TRBV7-2, with 9 bases matching TRBD2. This CDR3 is 15 amino acids long. V was pared by 5 bases and J by 0 bases, with 5 bases of the junction left unmatched. The germline CDR1 and CDR2 sequences are SGHTA and FQGNSA. Here the CDR3 reads CASSQSGGHSYEQYF. Here the CDR3 DNA reads TGTGCCAGCAGCCAGAGCGGGGGGCACTCCTACGAGCAGTACTTC.

This clonotype showed up many times. J is TRBJ1-6 and V is TRBV20-1; D gene ambiguous. Trimming left V 3 bases short and J 7 bases short, with 13 bases between. The germline V gene encodes CDR1 DFQATT and CDR2 SNEGSKA (reference sequence). The CDR3 contains 14 residues. CDR3 nucleotide sequence: TGCAGTGCTAGGGCTGGGGAGGGAAATTCACCCCTCCACTTT. It translates to CSARAGEGNSPLHF.

As to this clonotype: A much larger clone differs by one base, so this may be a read error. V usage is TRBV5-1 and J usage is TRBJ2-5; D is unclear. CDR3 length equals 14 residues. Germline V gene sequence: CDR1 SGHRS, CDR2 YFSETQ. The CDR3 region has the DNA TGCGCCAGCAGCTTGGAAGCCGTCGGAGCGACCCAGCACTTC. Its translation is CASSLEAVGATQHF.

This clonotype was seen at least ten times. This chain connects TRBV2 to TRBJ1-5; no firm D call. The V end lost 6 bases, the J end lost 0 bases, and 12 bases lay between the germline ends. This CDR3 spans 15 amino acids. Looked up from germline, CDR1 is SNHLY and CDR2 is FYNNEI. The CDR3 here is CASRAGKNSNQPQHF. CDR3 DNA: TGTGCCAGCAGGGCAGGCAAAAATAGCAATCAGCCCCAGCATTTT.

The table lists this clonotype with many counts. The V gene is TRBV5-6, the J gene TRBJ2-3; 12 bases are shared with TRBD1. Germline loops: CDR1 SGHDT, CDR2 YYEEEE. CDR3 size: 15 residues. The V gene end was trimmed by 2 bases and the J gene end by 5 bases; junction bases not matched to a gene: 3. CDR3 in amino acids: CASSFGTGGGDTQYF. The CDR3 region has the DNA TGTGCCAGCAGCTTCGGGACAGGGGGCGGAGATACGCAGTATTTT.

This clonotype was detected ten times or more. This chain uses TRBV7-9 with TRBJ2-1; D possibly corresponds to TRBD1 (6 bases). This CDR3 is 14 amino acids long. The V gene's germline CDR1 is SEHNR and CDR2 FQNEAQ (reference sequence). V was shortened by 6 bases and J by 6 bases, with 15 bases between the two germline ends. The CDR3 DNA sequence: TGTGCCAGCAGTCTCTTGAGGGGGAGCAATGAGCAGTTCTTC. Translation gives CASSLLRGSNEQFF.

The rearrangement links TRBV20-1 to TRBJ2-1, with TRBD1 identical over 8 bases. V trimming: 2 bases; J trimming: 5 bases; junction bases outside the gene matches: 2. CDR3 length equals 13 residues. Per germline, CDR1 DFQATT and CDR2 SNEGSKA (reference sequence). The CDR3 loop is CSARNRGDNEQFF. The CDR3 DNA is TGCAGTGCTAGAAACAGGGGGGACAATGAGCAGTTCTTC.

This clonotype was recorded many times. This rearrangement joins TRBV20-1 to TRBJ2-7; the D gene is possibly TRBD2 (7 bases). The CDR3 length is 16 residues. CDR1 and CDR2 from the germline V gene are DFQATT and SNEGSKA (reference sequence). V shed 3 bases and J shed 2 bases, with 20 bases lying between them. CDR3 sequence reads: CSARGGVEGGTYEQYF. CDR3 sequence (DNA): TGCAGTGCTAGGGGCGGGGTGGAGGGGGGGACCTACGAGCAGTACTTC.

Many counts were recorded for this clonotype. The rearrangement joins TRBV7-2 to TRBJ2-3, with TRBD2 matching 7 bases. The CDR3 extends over 14 amino acids. V gave up 0 bases and J gave up 4 bases; unmatched junction bases: 1. Germline V lookup: CDR1 SGHTA, CDR2 FQGNSA. CDR3 bases: TGTGCCAGCAGCTTAGCGGGGGGGTCAGATACGCAGTATTTT. Its protein product is CASSLAGGSDTQYF.

This clonotype was counted at least ten times. The chain has TRBV5-1 and TRBJ2-1, with TRBD2 matching 11 bases. The junction had 5 bases not matched to a gene; V was cut back by 4 bases and J by 2 bases. This CDR3 contains 16 residues. CDR1 SGHRS and CDR2 YFSETQ come from the germline V gene. CDR3 DNA sequence: TGCGCCAGCAGCATCCAGGGACTAGCGGCCTACAATGAGCAGTTCTTC. Residues: CASSIQGLAAYNEQFF. The complete variable domain, with remaining parts taken from reference TRBV5-1 and TRBJ2-1, reads KAGVTQTPRYLIKTRGQQVTLSCSPISGHRSVSWYQQTPGQGLQFLFEYFSETQRNKGNFPGRFSGRQFSNSRSEMNVSTLELGDSALYLCASSIQGLAAYNEQFFGPGTRLTVL.

In this sample, this clonotype turned up many times. The CDR3 DNA is TGTGCCAGCAGCCAGATACAGAACACCGGGGAGCTGTTTTTT. This encodes CASSQIQNTGELFF. The V call is TRBV14, the J call TRBJ2-2; D is unclear. The germline CDR1 and CDR2 sequences are SGHDN and FVKESK. The V end was cut by 3 bases, the J end by 1 base, with 6 bases between. The CDR3 sequence is 14 residues long.

The table lists this clonotype with many counts. The V gene is TRBV11-2, the J gene TRBJ1-2; TRBD1 matches 7 bases. This CDR3 is 13 amino acids long. Losses at the gene ends were 5 bases for V and 3 bases for J; bases not matched to a gene: 3. Per germline, CDR1 SGHAT and CDR2 FQNNGV. The CDR3: CASSIGGHYGYTF. The DNA for the CDR3 is TGTGCCAGCAGCATAGGGGGCCACTATGGCTACACCTTC.

This clonotype was counted at least ten times. This chain uses TRBV30 with TRBJ1-2; perhaps TRBD1 as D (5 bases). There are 15 residues in the CDR3. The V end was cut by 4 bases, the J end by 0 bases, with 15 bases between. Germline V CDR1 and CDR2: GTSNPN, SVGIG (reference sequence). The CDR3 DNA reads TGTGCCTGGAAAGAAGGGGAGGCGGCTAACTATGGCTACACCTTC. Translated: CAWKEGEAANYGYTF.

At least ten counts were recorded for this clonotype. This chain joins TRBV11-2 and TRBJ2-5; D may be TRBD2 (6 bases). Germline V CDR1 and CDR2: SGHAT, FQNNGV. Trimming shortened V by 5 bases and J by 6 bases, and 19 bases separated the two germline ends. There are 15 residues in the CDR3. Written as DNA, the CDR3 is TGTGCCAGCAGCCAACTAGCATCCGTGAAGCAGACCCAGTACTTC. Translated, it gives CASSQLASVKQTQYF.

This clonotype was recorded at least ten times. The V and J genes are TRBV5-1 and TRBJ2-3; tentative D call: TRBD2 (6 bases). The CDR3 is 15 amino acids. Germline CDR1 SGHRS, CDR2 YFSETQ. Trimming removed 4 bases at V and 6 bases at J, with 18 bases between. The DNA of the CDR3 is TGCGCCAGCAGCCGGGACTTTCCCGGTGGGGATACGCAGTATTTT. This translates into CASSRDFPGGDTQYF.

This clonotype was recorded at least ten times. The genes are TRBV7-6 and TRBJ2-3; 11 nucleotides match TRBD1. The germline CDR1 and CDR2 sequences are SGHVS and FNYEAQ. Germline trimming cut 3 bases from V and 6 bases from J; bases unmatched to any gene: 2. This CDR3 is 14 amino acids long. The CDR3 DNA reads as TGTGCCAGCAGCTTGGACAGGGGGCGGGATACGCAGTATTTT. This codes for CASSLDRGRDTQYF.